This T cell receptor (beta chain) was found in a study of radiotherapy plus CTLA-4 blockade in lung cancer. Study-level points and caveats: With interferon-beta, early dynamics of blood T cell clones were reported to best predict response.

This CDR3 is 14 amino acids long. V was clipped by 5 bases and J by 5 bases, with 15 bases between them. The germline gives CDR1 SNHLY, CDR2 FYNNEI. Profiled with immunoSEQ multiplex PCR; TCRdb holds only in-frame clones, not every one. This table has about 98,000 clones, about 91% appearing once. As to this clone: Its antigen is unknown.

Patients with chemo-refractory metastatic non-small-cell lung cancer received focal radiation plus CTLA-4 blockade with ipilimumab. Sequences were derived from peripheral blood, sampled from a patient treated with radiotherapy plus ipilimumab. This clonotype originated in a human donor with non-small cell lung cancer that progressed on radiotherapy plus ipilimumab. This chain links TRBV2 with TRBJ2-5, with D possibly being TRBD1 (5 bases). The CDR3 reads CASSSPDSSETQYF. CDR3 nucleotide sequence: TGTGCCAGCAGTTCCCCCGACAGTTCTGAGACCCAGTACTTC.